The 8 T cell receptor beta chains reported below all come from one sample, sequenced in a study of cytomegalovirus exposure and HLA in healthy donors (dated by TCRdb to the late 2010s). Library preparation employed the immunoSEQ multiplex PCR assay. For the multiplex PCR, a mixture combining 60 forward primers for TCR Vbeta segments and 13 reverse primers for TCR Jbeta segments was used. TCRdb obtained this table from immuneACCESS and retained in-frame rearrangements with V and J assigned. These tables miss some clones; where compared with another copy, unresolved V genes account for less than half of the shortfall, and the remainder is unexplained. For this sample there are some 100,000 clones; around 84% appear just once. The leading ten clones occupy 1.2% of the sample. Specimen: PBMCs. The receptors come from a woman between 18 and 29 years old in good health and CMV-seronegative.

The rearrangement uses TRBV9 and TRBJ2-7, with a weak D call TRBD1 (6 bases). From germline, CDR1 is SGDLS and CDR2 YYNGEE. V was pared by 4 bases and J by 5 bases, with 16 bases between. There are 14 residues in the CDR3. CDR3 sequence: CASSPQFRGNEQYF. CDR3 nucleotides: TGTGCCAGCAGCCCACAATTCAGGGGCAACGAGCAGTACTTC.

Here the CDR3 reads CASSFDERPGLTGDTQYF. Written as DNA, the CDR3 is TGCGCCAGCAGCTTCGACGAGAGACCGGGACTGACTGGAGATACGCAGTATTTT. This rearrangement joins TRBV4-3 to TRBJ2-3, with D possibly being TRBD2 (6 bases). Germline CDR1 and CDR2: LGHNA and YSLEER. V lost 5 bases and J lost 5, with 26 bases in between. The CDR3 is 18 amino acids.

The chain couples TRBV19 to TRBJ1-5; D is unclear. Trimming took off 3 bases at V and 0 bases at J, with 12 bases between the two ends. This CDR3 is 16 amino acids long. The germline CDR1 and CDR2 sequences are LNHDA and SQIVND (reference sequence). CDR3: CASSIAAAYSNQPQHF. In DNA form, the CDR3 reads TGTGCCAGTAGTATCGCGGCGGCTTATAGCAATCAGCCCCAGCATTTT.

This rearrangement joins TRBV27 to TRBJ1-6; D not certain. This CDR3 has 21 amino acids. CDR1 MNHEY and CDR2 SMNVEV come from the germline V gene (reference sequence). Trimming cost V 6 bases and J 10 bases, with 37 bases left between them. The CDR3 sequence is CASSRILWSTPPPGEGSPLHF. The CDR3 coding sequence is TGTGCCAGCAGCCGTATATTGTGGTCCACCCCACCTCCAGGAGAGGGCTCACCCCTCCACTTT.

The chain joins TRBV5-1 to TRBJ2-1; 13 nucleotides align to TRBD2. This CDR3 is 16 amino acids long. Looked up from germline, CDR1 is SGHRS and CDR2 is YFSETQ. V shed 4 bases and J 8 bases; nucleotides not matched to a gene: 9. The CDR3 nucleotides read TGCGCCAGCAGCCCGAGGACTAGCGGGAGTAACGATGAGCAGTTCTTC. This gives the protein CASSPRTSGSNDEQFF.

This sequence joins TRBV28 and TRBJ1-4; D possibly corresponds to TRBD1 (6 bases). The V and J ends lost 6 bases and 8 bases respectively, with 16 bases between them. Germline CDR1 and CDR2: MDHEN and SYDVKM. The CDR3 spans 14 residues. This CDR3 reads CASSSGERGEKLFF. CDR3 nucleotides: TGTGCCAGCAGCTCAGGGGAGCGGGGGGAAAAACTGTTTTTT.

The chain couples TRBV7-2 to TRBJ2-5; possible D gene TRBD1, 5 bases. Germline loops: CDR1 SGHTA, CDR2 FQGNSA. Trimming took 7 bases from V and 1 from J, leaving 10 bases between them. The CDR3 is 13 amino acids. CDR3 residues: CASNRIPQETQYF. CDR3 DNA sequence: TGTGCCAGCAACAGGATACCCCAAGAGACCCAGTACTTC.

CDR3 region: CASSLSGLGGAIRRRNTIYF. As DNA, the CDR3 is TGTGCCAGCAGTTTATCGGGGTTGGGGGGGGCCATCCGGAGGAGAAACACCATATATTTT. The chain joins TRBV28 to TRBJ1-3; D is possibly TRBD1 (6 bases). CDR3 size: 20 residues. Trimming took 1 base from V and 5 from J, leaving 27 bases between them. Looked up from germline, CDR1 is MDHEN and CDR2 is SYDVKM.